The count of the clone carrying this T cell receptor beta chain is one. The CDR3 extends over 13 amino acids. V gave up 0 bases and J gave up 1 base, with 5 bases separating them. Per the germline V gene, CDR1 is SGHDT and CDR2 is YYEEEE. Original handling: By means of reference gene primer amplification, nucleated cell counts were estimated. Here immunoSEQ multiplex PCR was the method, and the copy in TCRdb shows in-frame clones only, minus some. The DNA gave D and trimming, while V, J and clone size come from that table. The table lists 97,000 or so clones, about nine tenths of them singletons. The data are from a study of blood T cell repertoires in COVID-19. The wider study: Acute-phase and convalescent COVID-19 samples originated in the United States, Italy and Spain. The analysed material was cDNA or gDNA that came from T cells, B-cell-depleted T cells, or PBMCs.

Sequencing was performed on peripheral blood. This sequence originates from a man aged 60-69 years with acute or convalescent COVID-19. This chain uses TRBV5-6 with TRBJ2-7; D is uncertain. This CDR3 reads CASSLGASYEQYF. The DNA of the CDR3 is TGTGCCAGCAGCTTGGGGGCTTCCTACGAGCAGTACTTC.